The 20 T cell receptor beta chains presented below share a single source sample, sequenced in a study of T cell clonality in common variable immunodeficiency. The repertoire was sequenced with immunoSEQ multiplex PCR; TCRdb's copy has only in-frame clones and lacks some. In total the sample includes fewer than 65,000 clones, none of them seen once. Sample: peripheral blood mononuclear cells. These receptors were collected from a person aged 18 to 75 in good health.

This clone was recorded at least ten times. Read coverage stops 3 residues before the CDR3 terminus; the germline J gene supplies the remainder. This chain links TRBV19 with TRBJ1-1; no reliable D call. The CDR3 covers 16 residues. CDR1 LNHDA and CDR2 SQIVND come from the germline V gene (reference sequence). The DNA read from the CDR3 is TGTGCCAGTAGTATTGGGCACGCTTTAACGGCCCGCGAA. It translates to CASSIGHALTARE. The CDR3 in its entirety is CASSIGHALTAREAFF. Complete variable domain (other parts from reference TRBV19 and TRBJ1-1): DGGITQSPKYLFRKEGQNVTLSCEQNLNHDAMYWYRQDPGQGLRLIYYSQIVNDFQKGDIAEGYSVSREKKESFPLTVTSAQKNPTAFYLCASSIGHALTAREAFFGQGTRLTVV.

This clone was seen at least ten times. From the germline J gene comes the end of the CDR3, since the read stops 3 residues before it. The chain uses TRBV19 and TRBJ2-1; D remains unclear. Germline loops: CDR1 LNHDA, CDR2 SQIVND (reference sequence). The V gene lost 4 bases and the J gene lost 6 bases, with 10 bases spanning the gap. This CDR3 region has 13 residues. The covered CDR3 bases are TGTGCCAGTAGTACCACGGTCGCCAATGAG. It specifies CASSTTVANE. The entire CDR3 protein reads CASSTTVANEQFF.

This clone appeared many times. The read falls 3 residues short of the CDR3 end, and the missing part is taken from the germline J gene. J is TRBJ1-2 and V is TRBV2; D may be TRBD1 (5 bases). This CDR3 has 15 amino acids. The germline gives CDR1 SNHLY, CDR2 FYNNEI. CDR3 DNA (partial): TGTGCCAGCAGAGACAGTCTTTTAGGACGAAGGGGC. This translates into CASRDSLLGRRG. The complete CDR3 reads CASRDSLLGRRGYTF.

This clone was observed many times. The CDR3 goes on 3 residues after the read ends, and that part is filled in from the germline J gene. This chain links TRBV5-1 with TRBJ1-4, with D possibly being TRBD1 (5 bases). Trimming pared 4 bases from V and 1 base from J, leaving 11 bases between. This CDR3 is built from 15 residues. Germline V CDR1 and CDR2: SGHRS, YFSETQ. The DNA read from the CDR3 is TGCGCCAGCAGCGTCGTCGGGGGAACTAATGAAAAA. Translation gives CASSVVGGTNEK. The CDR3 in its entirety is CASSVVGGTNEKLFF.

To note about this clone: The sequence runs out 3 residues before the end of the CDR3; the remainder is reconstructed from the germline J gene. The genes are TRBV6-2 or TRBV6-3 and TRBJ2-4; tentatively, D is TRBD1 (6 bases). CDR1 is MNHEY and CDR2 is SVGEGT in the germline V gene. This CDR3 is 13 amino acids long. CDR3 region: CASSLTGKETQYF. The sequenced CDR3 bases are TGTGCCAGCAGTTTAACAGGGAAAGAGACT.

The sample holds many counts of this clone. The CDR3 bases that were read are TGCAGTGCTAGAGACCCAGGGACTAACTATGGC. Residues: CSARDPGTNYG. The whole CDR3 protein reads CSARDPGTNYGYTF. The V call is TRBV20-1, the J call TRBJ1-2; D may be TRBD1 (5 bases). The CDR3 goes on 3 residues after the read ends, and that part is filled in from the germline J gene. The CDR3 covers 14 residues. Looked up from germline, CDR1 is DFQATT and CDR2 is SNEGSKA (reference sequence). V was shortened by 0 bases and J by 0 bases, with 8 bases between the two germline ends.

A remark on this clone: A much larger clone is a single base away; this may be a read error. The read ends 3 residues before the CDR3 terminus; that terminus is restored from the germline J gene. Other DNA sequences from this sample encode an identical CDR3 as well. The chain employs TRBV7-9 and TRBJ1-1, with 9 bases identical to TRBD1. Germline V gene sequence: CDR1 SEHNR, CDR2 FQNEAQ (reference sequence). This CDR3 has 12 amino acids. Partial CDR3 DNA: TGTGCCAGCAGCTCGGGACAGGGAGAA. This sequence encodes CASSSGQGE. The whole CDR3 sequence reads CASSSGQGEAFF.

This clone was counted ten times or more. The CDR3 end is not reached by the read, which stops 3 residues before it; the germline J gene fills it in. V gene TRBV10-1 combines with J gene TRBJ2-5; unclear D gene. From germline, CDR1 is WNHNN and CDR2 SYGVQD (reference sequence). The CDR3 totals 18 residues. The germline V and J ends were trimmed by 8 bases and 2 bases, with 27 bases remaining between them. The part of the CDR3 DNA that was read is TGCGCCAGCCCGACGACCTTTGCGGAGCCTTTTGCTCAAGAGACC. Translation gives CASPTTFAEPFAQET. The CDR3, in full, reads CASPTTFAEPFAQETQYF.

In its sample, this clone was seen many times. The CDR3 is cut off 3 residues early in the read; its end comes from the germline J gene. V usage is TRBV19 and J usage is TRBJ1-6, with 7 bases aligning to TRBD1. The CDR3 consists of 15 residues. With V trimmed by 0 bases and J by 6 bases, 2 bases remained unmatched. Germline lookup yields CDR1 LNHDA and CDR2 SQIVND (reference sequence). The CDR3 sequence is CASSIDQGGNSPLHF. CDR3 DNA, as far as it was read: TGTGCCAGTAGTATAGATCAGGGGGGTAATTCACCC.

This clone has a count of ten or more. The read gets to within 3 residues of the CDR3 end, and the germline J gene fills in the rest. The V gene is TRBV11-2, the J gene TRBJ2-5, with D possibly being TRBD1 (6 bases). This CDR3 region has 14 residues. Germline CDR1 reads SGHAT; CDR2 reads FQNNGV. V was clipped by 5 bases and J by 2 bases, with 12 bases between them. The CDR3 protein is CASSQDSFQETQYF. The sequenced CDR3 bases are TGTGCCAGCAGCCAGGACAGTTTTCAAGAGACC.

This clone came up many times. The CDR3 is cut off 3 residues early in the read; its end comes from the germline J gene. The rearrangement uses TRBV4-2 and TRBJ2-2; the match to TRBD2 covers 16 bases. The CDR3 contains 17 residues. J gave up 5 bases and V 4 bases, and 4 bases lay outside the gene matches. Germline V lookup: CDR1 LGHNA, CDR2 YNFKEQ. The covered CDR3 bases are TGTGCCAGCAGCCCGGGACTAGCGGGAGGGGAAACCGGGGAG. The encoded protein is CASSPGLAGGETGE. From start to end, the CDR3 is CASSPGLAGGETGELFF.

To note about this clone: From the germline J gene comes the end of the CDR3, since the read stops 3 residues before it. V and J are TRBV6-2 or TRBV6-3 and TRBJ1-2, with TRBD1 matching over 7 bases. Germline CDR1 is MNHEY and CDR2 is SVGEGT. This CDR3 is 16 amino acids long. The CDR3 DNA, read in part, is TGTGCCAGCAGTTTTCTCGGGACAGATAACTCCTACGAC. The encoded protein is CASSFLGTDNSYD. The full-length CDR3 reads as CASSFLGTDNSYDYTF.

This clone was observed at least ten times. The missing CDR3 end, 3 residues past where the read stops, is filled in from the germline J gene. The rearrangement uses TRBV28 and TRBJ1-1; the match to TRBD1 covers 8 bases. The CDR3 runs to 13 residues. Looked up from germline, CDR1 is MDHEN and CDR2 is SYDVKM. Trimming cost V 4 bases and J 7 bases; bases outside gene matches: 5. CDR3 DNA, as far as it was read: TGTGCCAGCAGTTCGACCGGGACAGGTGAA. The encoded protein is CASSSTGTGE. The complete CDR3 sequence is CASSSTGTGEAFF.

This clone has at least ten counts. The read stops 3 residues short of the end of the CDR3; the missing end is completed from the germline J gene. The rearrangement links TRBV7-2 to TRBJ1-2, with TRBD1 identical over 8 bases. There are 12 residues in the CDR3. Germline lookup yields CDR1 SGHTA and CDR2 FQGNSA. The sequenced CDR3 bases are TGTGCCAGCAGCTTCCCAGGGGGCGGC. This translates into CASSFPGGG. The complete CDR3 reads CASSFPGGGYTF.

This clone was seen repeatedly, ten times or more. The read halts 3 residues ahead of the CDR3 end, with the missing end drawn from the germline J gene. The chain employs TRBV5-1 and TRBJ1-2, with D unresolved. There are 15 residues in the CDR3. Germline V gene lookup returns CDR1 SGHRS and CDR2 YFSETQ. V lost 5 bases to trimming and J lost 2 bases, with 16 bases between them. The sequenced part of the CDR3 DNA is TGCGCCAGCAGTCTAGACCGGGGAGGGAACTATGGC. As protein: CASSLDRGGNYG. The entire CDR3 protein is CASSLDRGGNYGYTF. Full variable domain (rest looked up from reference TRBV5-1 and TRBJ1-2): KAGVTQTPRYLIKTRGQQVTLSCSPISGHRSVSWYQQTPGQGLQFLFEYFSETQRNKGNFPGRFSGRQFSNSRSEMNVSTLELGDSALYLCASSLDRGGNYGYTFGSGTRLTVV.

This clone was seen ten or more times. Read coverage stops 3 residues before the CDR3 terminus; the germline J gene supplies the remainder. The genes are TRBV5-6 and TRBJ2-4; a possible D gene is TRBD1 (7 bases). The CDR3 extends over 14 amino acids. Germline V CDR1 and CDR2: SGHDT, YYEEEE. The chain's CDR3 is CASSFQQGRYGQYF. The DNA read from the CDR3 is TGTGCCAGCAGCTTTCAACAGGGGAGGTATGGT.

This clone was seen more than once but under ten times. The read terminates 3 residues before the CDR3 end, so the remaining end is supplied by the germline J gene. The rearrangement links TRBV5-1 to TRBJ2-4; D not certain. The CDR3 totals 13 residues. Germline values: CDR1 SGHRS, CDR2 YFSETQ. The covered CDR3 bases are TGCGCCAGCAGCCCTGGAGACTTCTATGGT. Its protein product is CASSPGDFYG. From start to end, the CDR3 is CASSPGDFYGQYF. The full variable domain, completed using reference TRBV5-1 and TRBJ2-4, is KAGVTQTPRYLIKTRGQQVTLSCSPISGHRSVSWYQQTPGQGLQFLFEYFSETQRNKGNFPGRFSGRQFSNSRSEMNVSTLELGDSALYLCASSPGDFYGQYFGAGTRLSVL.

This clone was counted many times. The read falls 3 residues short of the CDR3 end, and the missing part is taken from the germline J gene. The chain joins TRBV19 to TRBJ1-1; 7 positions match TRBD1. This CDR3 comprises 13 residues. Unmatched junction bases numbered 8, after V lost 9 bases and J lost 4 bases. The germline gives CDR1 LNHDA, CDR2 SQIVND (reference sequence). CDR3 bases read: TGTGCCAGCAGACAGGGCGGGATCACTGAA. Its translation is CASRQGGITE. The CDR3 as a whole reads CASRQGGITEAFF. The full variable domain, completed using reference TRBV19 and TRBJ1-1, is DGGITQSPKYLFRKEGQNVTLSCEQNLNHDAMYWYRQDPGQGLRLIYYSQIVNDFQKGDIAEGYSVSREKKESFPLTVTSAQKNPTAFYLCASRQGGITEAFFGQGTRLTVV.

Many counts were recorded for this clone. With the read ending 3 residues before the CDR3 end, the germline J gene is used to fill in that end. The chain employs TRBV6-2 or TRBV6-3 and TRBJ2-2; a weak D match, TRBD1 (6 bases). Looked up from germline, CDR1 is MNHEY and CDR2 is SVGEGT. The CDR3 contains 12 residues. The CDR3 protein is CASSLDSPKLFF. CDR3 DNA (partial): TGTGCCAGCAGCTTGGACAGTCCAAAG.

CDR3 in amino acids: CASSGLGGPTETQYF. The part of the CDR3 DNA that was read is TGTGCCAGCAGTGGGTTGGGGGGGCCGACAGAGACC. The chain couples TRBV2 to TRBJ2-5, with D perhaps TRBD2 (7 bases). The read stops 3 residues short of the end of the CDR3; the missing end is completed from the germline J gene. Trimming took off 4 bases at V and 4 bases at J, with 16 bases between the two ends. This CDR3 spans 15 amino acids. Germline V gene data show CDR1 as SNHLY and CDR2 as FYNNEI.